This TCR beta chain was captured in a study of regulatory T cells in long-lasting Graves disease (TCRdb year 2021). General notes on the study: Persistent Graves' disease was defined as persistently positive TSH receptor autoantibodies together with antithyroid drug treatment for over 5 years. Peripheral blood TCR sequencing and RNA sequencing compared persistent Graves' disease patients with newly diagnosed Graves' disease patients. The study was registered as a clinical trial and conducted in China. A total of roughly 35 samples were covered by TCR sequencing, comprising some 13 persistent and 20 or so newly diagnosed Graves' disease patients. Antithyroid drugs had been taken for 8.5 to 13 years on average by persistent Graves' disease patients in the clinical cohort. Broader findings and caveats from the paper: The authors noted that the small sample size was a limitation that may lower accuracy. Persistent disease showed preferential use of TRBV28, TRBJ1-2 and TRBJ2-5, whereas newly diagnosed disease favored TRBV20-1 and TRBJ2-1. More public clonotypes were shared among persistent patients (roughly 2,700) than among newly diagnosed patients (966). Peripheral blood alone was examined, since thyroid tissue, which constituted the primary lesion, could not be accessed. Sequencing and analysis were restricted to the TCR beta chain. Compared with newly diagnosed patients, persistent Graves' disease patients had lower TCR Shannon entropy and fewer highly expanded clones, which suggests clonal expansion.

Library preparation used multiplex PCR. Sequenced using an Illumina HiSeq 4000. To build TCR beta libraries, CDR3 regions were amplified by Arm-PCR using iRepertoire HTBI primers. PCR products were gel purified before sequencing. The authors processed their data as follows. Gene usage analysis of CDR3 amino acid clonotypes relied on the 60 or so TRBV and about 15 TRBJ segments identified across samples. Filtered high-quality paired reads were merged into contigs using COPE and FqMerger. BLAST was used to align contigs to IMGT TRBV, TRBD and TRBJ reference genes, and CDR3 was defined according to IMGT. Clonotypes above 0.1% frequency were classified as highly expanded clones. Shannon entropy served as the measure of repertoire diversity, while the Gini coefficient captured V-J evenness. A clonotype found in more than one individual was treated as public. The public reads were reprocessed in TCRdb via fastp at Q25 and MiXCR, keeping in-frame beta chains. Rows merge per CDR3 protein into single entries with the most common DNA and genes. Clone size and V and J calls follow TCRdb, not the original study. This sample is represented by roughly 400,000 distinct CDR3 sequences; under 25% of them were singletons. The ten largest make up roughly an eighth of the sample.

The meaning of the sample's time point label: persistent/refractory GD, antithyroid drugs over 5 years with positive TRAb. For both TCR sequencing and RNA sequencing, RNA was extracted from PBMCs in TRIzol. The diagnosis of Graves' disease followed American Thyroid Association guidelines. Patients for the study were recruited at an endocrinology department in Xi'an, China. Each patient gave approximately 9.7 milliliters of peripheral blood, collected in an EDTA anticoagulant tube. PBMCs were isolated by Ficoll Paque Plus density gradient separation without further T cell sorting. RNA quality was checked with an Agilent 2100 Bioanalyzer and agarose gel, and concentration with a NanoDrop 2000. V is cut by 5 bases and J by 10 bases, and the space between the germline ends is 18 bases. The CDR3 holds 14 amino acids from the cysteine to the phenylalanine. The sequence is cut down to CDR3 DNA, 42 bases in frame from base 1. CDR1 is given as MDHEN and CDR2 as SYDVKM, both from the germline V gene.

Comments on this clonotype: Its antigen is unknown. Base qualities were left out, and no much larger clone turns up one base away.

The sample was peripheral blood mononuclear cells (PBMCs), taken when the disease was refractory, from a patient treated with antithyroid drugs. This sequence uses TRBV28 and TRBJ2-1; TRBD1 is a possible D gene, resting on 6 matching bases. This sequence was found in a female donor with Graves disease. This receptor has the CDR3 CASSQGRHPYEQFF. The DNA sequence follows: TGTGCCAGCAGTCAGGGGCGGCACCCCTACGAGCAGTTCTTC.